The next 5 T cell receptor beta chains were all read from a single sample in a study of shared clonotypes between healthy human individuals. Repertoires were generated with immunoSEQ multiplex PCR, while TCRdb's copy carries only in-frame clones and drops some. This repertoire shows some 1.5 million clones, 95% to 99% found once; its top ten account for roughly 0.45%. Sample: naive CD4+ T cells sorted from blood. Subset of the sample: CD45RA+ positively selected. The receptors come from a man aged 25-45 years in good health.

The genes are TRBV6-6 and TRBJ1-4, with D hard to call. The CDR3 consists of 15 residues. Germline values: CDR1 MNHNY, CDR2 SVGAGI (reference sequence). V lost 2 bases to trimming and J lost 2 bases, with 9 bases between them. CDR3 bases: TGTGCCAGCAGTTACAATCTTGGGACTAATGAAAAACTGTTTTTT. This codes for CASSYNLGTNEKLFF.

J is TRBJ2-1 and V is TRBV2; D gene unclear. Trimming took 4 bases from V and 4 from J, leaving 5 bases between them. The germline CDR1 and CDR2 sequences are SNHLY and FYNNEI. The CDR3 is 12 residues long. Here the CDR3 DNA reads TGTGCCAGCAGTGGAATATACAATGAGCAGTTCTTC. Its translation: CASSGIYNEQFF.

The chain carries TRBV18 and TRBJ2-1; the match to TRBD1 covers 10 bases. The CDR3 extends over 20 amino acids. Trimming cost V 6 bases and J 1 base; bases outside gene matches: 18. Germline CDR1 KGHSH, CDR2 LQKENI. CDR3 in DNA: TGTGCCAGCTCCCCAACCAGGGACAGGGGTTTTAAAATGTCCTACAATGAGCAGTTCTTC. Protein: CASSPTRDRGFKMSYNEQFF. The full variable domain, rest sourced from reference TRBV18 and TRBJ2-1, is NAGVMQNPRHLVRRRGQEARLRCSPMKGHSHVYWYRQLPEEGLKFMVYLQKENIIDESGMPKERFSAEFPKEGPSILRIQQVVRGDSAAYFCASSPTRDRGFKMSYNEQFFGPGTRLTVL.

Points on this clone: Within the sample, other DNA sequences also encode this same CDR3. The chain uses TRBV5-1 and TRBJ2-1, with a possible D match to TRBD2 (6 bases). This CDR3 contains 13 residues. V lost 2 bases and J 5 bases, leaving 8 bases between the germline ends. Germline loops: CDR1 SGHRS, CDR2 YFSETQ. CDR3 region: CASSLTSHNEQFF. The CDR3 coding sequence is TGCGCCAGCAGCTTAACTAGCCACAATGAGCAGTTCTTC.

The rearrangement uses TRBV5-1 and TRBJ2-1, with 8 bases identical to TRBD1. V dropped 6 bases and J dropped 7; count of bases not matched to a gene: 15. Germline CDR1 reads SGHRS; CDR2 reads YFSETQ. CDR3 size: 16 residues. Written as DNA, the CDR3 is TGCGCCAGCACCCGGTTGGGGACAGGTGGTTTTAATGAGCAGTTCTTC. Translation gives CASTRLGTGGFNEQFF.